The next 2 T cell receptor beta chains were all read from a single sample in a study of T cells after yellow fever vaccination (dated by TCRdb to about 2019). The intended sense of this specimen's treatment or condition label: live attenuated yellow fever vaccine strain. The protocol used for the library was 5' RACE. Instrument on record: Illumina HiSeq 2500. The public reads were run again by TCRdb, first through fastp at Q25 and then through MiXCR, and only productive beta chains were kept. Each entry is one CDR3 protein sequence, shown with its most common DNA and genes. The sample table shows approximately 510,000 distinct CDR3 sequences, and less than 25% are seen once. The top ten clonotypes cover about 16% of the sample. Sequenced material: PBMCs, taken roughly 23 days after the first yellow fever vaccination. These receptor sequences come from a man aged 18 to 30 who received the YFV17D yellow fever vaccine.

This clonotype was seen more than once but under ten times. The V gene is TRBV21-1, the J gene TRBJ2-7. TRBV21-1 is tagged as a pseudogene. This CDR3 comprises 12 residues. CDR3 loop: CASNPVPDEQYF. CDR3 DNA: TGTGCCAGCAACCCAGTTCCTGACGAGCAGTACTTC.

The CDR3 protein is CASSLRDEGEKLFF. DNA for the CDR3: TGTGCCAGCAGCCTCAGGGATGAGGGTGAAAAACTGTTTTTT. The rearrangement joins TRBV7-6 to TRBJ1-4, with a weak D call TRBD1 (5 bases). The germline V and J ends were trimmed by 5 bases and 7 bases, with 14 bases remaining between them. Germline V gene lookup returns CDR1 SGHVS and CDR2 FNYEAQ. The CDR3 runs to 14 residues.